Shown below are 20 T cell receptor beta chains from a single sample sequenced in a study of blood T cell repertoires in COVID-19 (dated by TCRdb to 2020 to 2022). Library preparation was by the immunoSEQ multiplex PCR assay. The table was pulled from immuneACCESS by TCRdb, which kept in-frame rearrangements only. Such tables lose some clones; where checked, under half of the loss comes from unresolved V genes, and the rest has no known cause. Recorded for this sample are around 200,000 clones; around nine tenths of them occurred a single time. Of the sample, 3.7% falls within the top ten clones. Sequenced sample: peripheral blood. The receptor source for this set is a man younger than 35 with active or convalescent COVID-19.

Regarding this clone: This sample also contains other DNA sequences that code for the same CDR3. This chain uses TRBV5-1 with TRBJ2-1, with 8 bases that match TRBD2. This CDR3 is built from 15 residues. From germline, CDR1 is SGHRS and CDR2 YFSETQ. Trimming at V came to 0 bases and at J to 4 bases, leaving 3 bases not matched to a gene. Written as DNA, the CDR3 is TGCGCCAGCAGCTTGGCGGCTAGCGGGTACAATGAGCAGTTCTTC. Protein: CASSLAASGYNEQFF.

The chain recombines TRBV7-2 with TRBJ1-3; 10 nucleotides align to TRBD1. Germline CDR1 and CDR2: SGHTA and FQGNSA. V lost 5 bases to trimming and J lost 4 bases; unmatched junction nucleotides: 5. The CDR3 spans 15 residues. The CDR3 is CASSTGQGRGNTIYF. The CDR3 DNA follows: TGTGCCAGCAGCACGGGACAGGGGAGAGGAAACACCATATATTTT.

J is TRBJ2-1 and V is TRBV5-1; 7 bases map to TRBD2. The CDR3 is 15 amino acids. V was clipped by 4 bases and J by 0 bases; unmatched bases: 4. Germline-derived CDR1 and CDR2 are SGHRS and YFSETQ. The CDR3 loop reads CASSNSGLSYNEQFF. CDR3 bases: TGCGCCAGCAGCAATAGCGGGCTCTCCTACAATGAGCAGTTCTTC.

This clone was recorded once. V is TRBV30 and J is TRBJ2-3; tentatively, D is TRBD1 (6 bases). The CDR3 extends over 13 amino acids. Trimming shortened V by 5 bases and J by 10 bases, and 19 bases separated the two germline ends. CDR1 and CDR2 from the germline V gene are GTSNPN and SVGIG (reference sequence). CDR3 coding DNA: TGTGCCTGGGGGGGCCGAGCCCGGCCCTCGCAGTATTTT. Protein sequence: CAWGGRARPSQYF.

The genes are TRBV6-5 and TRBJ1-5, with 7 bases lining up with TRBD1. The V gene's germline CDR1 is MNHEY and CDR2 SVGAGI. This CDR3 contains 13 residues. CDR3 DNA: TGTGGAAGCGCGACAGGGCGAAATCAGCCCCAGCATTTT. Protein sequence: CGSATGRNQPQHF.

The chain is built from TRBV6-5 and TRBJ1-1; the D gene is possibly TRBD1 (5 bases). Germline lookup yields CDR1 MNHEY and CDR2 SVGAGI. The CDR3 loop spans 12 amino acids. V lost 0 bases, J lost 8 bases, and 7 bases lay in between. The CDR3: CASSYSRTEAFF. In DNA, the CDR3 is TGTGCCAGCAGTTACTCGAGGACAGAAGCTTTCTTT.

J is TRBJ2-2 and V is TRBV15; TRBD2 matches at 10 bases. From germline, CDR1 is LNHNV and CDR2 YYDKDF (reference sequence). CDR3 length: 17 amino acids. The junction had 6 bases not matched to a gene; V was cut back by 2 bases and J by 3 bases. In nucleotides, the CDR3 is TGTGCCACCAGCAGAACGACTAGCGGGTACCACACCGGGGAGCTGTTTTTT. This sequence encodes CATSRTTSGYHTGELFF.

The chain uses TRBV28 and TRBJ1-3; D call uncertain. In germline, CDR1 is MDHEN, CDR2 SYDVKM. Trimming removed 6 bases from V and 0 bases from J, with 12 bases in between. CDR3 length: 15 amino acids. The CDR3 sequence: CASSVGLPSGNTIYF. The CDR3 DNA is TGTGCCAGCAGCGTCGGACTCCCCTCTGGAAACACCATATATTTT.

This chain connects TRBV6-1 to TRBJ2-3; D unclear. V gave up 3 bases and J gave up 2 bases, with 12 bases separating them. The CDR3 has 15 amino acids. CDR1 and CDR2 from the germline V gene are MNHNS and SASEGT. CDR3: CASSDRSALTDTQYF. The CDR3 bases are TGTGCCAGCAGTGATCGGTCCGCTCTCACAGATACGCAGTATTTT.

The gene calls are TRBV7-9 and TRBJ2-7; TRBD2 matches 11 bases. After removal of 1 base from V and 2 bases from J, the junction contained 7 bases not matched to a gene. CDR1 and CDR2 (germline): SEHNR, FQNEAQ (reference sequence). There are 17 residues in the CDR3. The CDR3 DNA is TGTGCCAGCAGCTTAGGCCCCGGGACTAGCGGAACCTACGAGCAGTACGTC. It yields the protein CASSLGPGTSGTYEQYV.

This clone has a single count. The rearrangement uses TRBV7-2 and TRBJ1-5, with 9 bases lining up with TRBD1. V was pared by 5 bases and J by 6 bases, with 14 bases of the junction left unmatched. CDR3 length equals 17 residues. The germline gives CDR1 SGHTA, CDR2 FQGNSA. The CDR3 coding sequence is TGTGCCAGCAGCCTTGGGATAGCACAGGGGGCTTTTCAGCCCCAGCATTTT. Its translation is CASSLGIAQGAFQPQHF.

The J gene is TRBJ1-1, the V gene TRBV18; no clear D. Germline CDR1 reads KGHSH; CDR2 reads LQKENI. The CDR3 loop spans 13 amino acids. Trimming took off 2 bases at V and 3 bases at J, with 7 bases between the two ends. For the CDR3, the DNA is TGTGCCAGCTCACCAGTGGAGGACACTGAAGCTTTCTTT. Translated, it gives CASSPVEDTEAFF.

This clone has a handful of counts. The rearrangement uses TRBV10-1 and TRBJ1-5; tentative D call: TRBD1 (6 bases). The V gene's germline CDR1 is WNHNN and CDR2 SYGVQD (reference sequence). The CDR3 consists of 16 residues. Trimming shortened V by 0 bases and J by 3 bases, and 12 bases separated the two germline ends. The CDR3 coding sequence is TGCGCCAGCAGTGAGTCAAGAGGGGGTTCCAATCAGCCCCAGCATTTT. Its protein is CASSESRGGSNQPQHF.

The V gene is TRBV28, the J gene TRBJ2-5; maybe TRBD1 (5 bases). The CDR3 covers 16 residues. The V gene's germline CDR1 is MDHEN and CDR2 SYDVKM. V was trimmed by 3 bases and J by 3 bases, leaving 17 bases between them. CDR3 in amino acids: CASSLSRDDLEETQYF. In nucleotides, the CDR3 is TGTGCCAGCAGTTTGTCCAGGGATGATTTGGAAGAGACCCAGTACTTC.

This clone is a singleton in its sample. V is TRBV9 and J is TRBJ1-2, with a possible D match to TRBD1 (5 bases). CDR3 length: 14 amino acids. Between the trimmed V and J ends, which lost 2 bases and 4 bases, there was a span of 12 bases. The germline V gene encodes CDR1 SGDLS and CDR2 YYNGEE. The CDR3 region has the DNA TGTGCCAGCAGCGTCGACCAGGGAGGCTATGGCTACACCTTC. Translated, it gives CASSVDQGGYGYTF.

This clone was recorded once. The chain carries TRBV9 and TRBJ1-6; TRBD1 matches at 7 bases. This CDR3 has 15 amino acids. From germline, CDR1 is SGDLS and CDR2 YYNGEE. Trimming cost V 4 bases and J 0 bases; bases outside gene matches: 1. The CDR3 sequence: CASSPGGSYNSPLHF. In nucleotides, the CDR3 is TGTGCCAGCAGCCCAGGGGGCTCCTATAATTCACCCCTCCACTTT.

The rearrangement links TRBV23-1 to TRBJ2-7, with D maybe TRBD1 (6 bases). TRBV23-1 is reported as an ORF; its role is uncertain. Between the trimmed V and J ends, which lost 6 bases and 3 bases, there was a span of 18 bases. The CDR3 spans 15 residues. CDR3 in DNA: TGCGCCAGCAGCCTCCCGACAGGCTGGTTCTACGAGCAGTACGTC. Its translation: CASSLPTGWFYEQYV.

V and J are TRBV18 and TRBJ2-5; TRBD2 agrees at 14 bases. CDR1 KGHSH and CDR2 LQKENI come from the germline V gene. V lost 4 bases to trimming and J lost 4 bases; unmatched junction nucleotides: 8. The CDR3 is 17 residues long. CDR3 in amino acids: CASSLGLAGGPRETQYF. In nucleotides, the CDR3 is TGTGCCAGCTCACTCGGACTAGCGGGGGGCCCTCGAGAGACCCAGTACTTC.

The chain uses TRBV2 and TRBJ1-3; D is perhaps TRBD1 (5 bases). The CDR3 has 14 amino acids. V was shortened by 10 bases and J by 0 bases, with 13 bases between the two germline ends. Looked up from germline, CDR1 is SNHLY and CDR2 is FYNNEI. The CDR3 bases are TGTGCCACCTCTCCGACAGACTCTGGAAACACCATATATTTT. Translation: CATSPTDSGNTIYF.

V and J are TRBV7-9 and TRBJ1-1; TRBD1 aligns across 8 bases. CDR3 length: 16 residues. Germline assignment: CDR1 SEHNR and CDR2 FQNEAQ (reference sequence). Losses at the gene ends were 5 bases for V and 3 bases for J; bases not matched to a gene: 11. The CDR3 spells CASSQPMDREDTEAFF. CDR3 DNA sequence: TGTGCCAGCAGCCAACCTATGGACAGGGAAGACACTGAAGCTTTCTTT.